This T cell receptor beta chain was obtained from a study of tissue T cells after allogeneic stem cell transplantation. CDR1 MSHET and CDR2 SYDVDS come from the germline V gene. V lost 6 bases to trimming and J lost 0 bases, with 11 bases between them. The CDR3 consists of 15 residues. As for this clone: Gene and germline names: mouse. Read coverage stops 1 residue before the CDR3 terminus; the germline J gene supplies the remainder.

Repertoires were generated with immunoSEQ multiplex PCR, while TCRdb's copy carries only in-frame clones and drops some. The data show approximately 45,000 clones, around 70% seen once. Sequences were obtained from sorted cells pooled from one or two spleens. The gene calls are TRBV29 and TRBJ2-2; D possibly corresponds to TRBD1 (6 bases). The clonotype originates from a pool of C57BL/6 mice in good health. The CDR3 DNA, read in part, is TGTGCTAGCAGCCGACGGACAGCAAACACCGGGCAGCTCTAC. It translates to CASSRRTANTGQLY. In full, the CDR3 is CASSRRTANTGQLYF.